This T cell receptor (beta chain) stems from a study of cytomegalovirus exposure and HLA in healthy donors. The PCR made use of 60 Vbeta and 13 Jbeta primers. Repertoires were generated with immunoSEQ multiplex PCR, while TCRdb's copy carries only in-frame clones and drops some. The table has 110,000 to 150,000 clones, under 80% seen once. The TCR was taken from a young man in good health and CMV-seropositive. Sequencing was done on a sample of PBMCs.

The CDR3 DNA sequence: TGCAGCGTGGCAGGGATTTACGAGCAGTACTTC. It yields the protein CSVAGIYEQYF. The V gene is TRBV29-1, the J gene TRBJ2-7; D is possibly TRBD1 (5 bases). The CDR3 covers 11 residues. The germline V gene has CDR1 SQVTM and CDR2 ANQGSEA. The V end lost 6 bases, the J end lost 4 bases, and 10 bases lay between the germline ends.